Listed below are T cell receptor beta chains from one sample, sequenced in a study of T cell responses to AZD1222 COVID-19 vaccine. This table comes from immunoSEQ multiplex PCR, and its TCRdb copy is limited to in-frame clones, with some not included. The sample lists more than 80,000 clones, roughly 88% occurring once. Sequencing was performed on peripheral blood, taken on day 0 of AZD1222 vaccination. The origin of the receptors is an adult in good health. The CDR3 runs from the conserved cysteine through the conserved F or W. The order of the fields is V gene, J gene, D gene, clone size, CDR3 protein, CDR3 DNA. D genes are given only for firm matches. A row's size may be missing; if present it is once, few, many or a size class.

TRBV24-1	TRBJ1-5	NA	NA	CATSDPLQDAGQPQHF	TGTGCCACCAGTGATCCCCTCCAGGACGCGGGTCAGCCCCAGCATTTT
TRBV6-5	TRBJ2-7	TRBD2	NA	CASSPVSGSREQYF	TGTGCCAGCAGTCCGGTAAGCGGGAGCCGTGAGCAGTACTTC
TRBV5-1	TRBJ2-7	TRBD1	NA	CASRWTRDRGNYEQYF	TGCGCCAGCAGGTGGACCCGGGACAGGGGCAACTACGAGCAGTACTTC
TRBV7-9	TRBJ1-1	NA	NA	CASEQPMNTEAFF	TGTGCCAGCGAACAGCCCATGAACACTGAAGCTTTCTTT
TRBV24-1	TRBJ2-1	NA	once	CATSDPKMGGVYNEQFF	TGTGCCACCAGTGACCCCAAGATGGGCGGGGTTTACAATGAGCAGTTCTTC
TRBV28	TRBJ2-5	NA	NA	CASSLGRGVGETQYF	TGTGCCAGCAGTTTGGGCAGGGGGGTTGGGGAGACCCAGTACTTC
TRBV5-1	TRBJ2-5	NA	NA	CASSLRGIQETQYF	TGCGCCAGCAGCTTGAGGGGGATCCAAGAGACCCAGTACTTC
TRBV2	TRBJ1-5	TRBD1	NA	CASSERGQFNQPQHF	TGTGCCAGCAGTGAACGGGGACAGTTCAATCAGCCCCAGCATTTT
TRBV5-1	TRBJ2-2	TRBD1	NA	CATHPGQGARNTGELFF	TGCGCCACCCACCCGGGACAGGGGGCAAGGAACACCGGGGAGCTGTTTTTT
TRBV5-8	TRBJ2-1	TRBD2	NA	CASSARLAGVPFF	TGTGCCAGCAGCGCCCGACTAGCGGGAGTTCCGTTCTTC
TRBV18	TRBJ1-5	NA	once	CASSQGQTIRDQPQHF	TGTGCCAGCTCACAGGGTCAAACAATAAGGGATCAGCCCCAGCATTTT
TRBV4-1	TRBJ2-4	NA	NA	CASSQVDTVAKNIQYF	TGCGCCAGCAGCCAAGTGGACACCGTAGCCAAAAACATTCAGTACTTC
TRBV6-2/TRBV6-3	TRBJ1-4	NA	NA	CASSYSKFMTPEKLFF	TGTGCCAGCAGTTACTCGAAATTTATGACGCCTGAAAAACTGTTTTTT
TRBV1	TRBJ2-1	NA	NA	CTSSQDLIKQFF	TGCACCAGCAGCCAAGATTTGATAAAACAGTTCTTC
TRBV19	TRBJ2-2	NA	NA	CASSDARGTGELFF	TGTGCCAGTAGTGACGCCAGGGGCACCGGGGAGCTGTTTTTT
TRBV19	TRBJ2-7	TRBD2	NA	CASVETSGSYEQYF	TGTGCCAGTGTCGAGACTAGCGGATCCTACGAGCAGTACTTC
TRBV11-1	TRBJ2-2	TRBD1	NA	CASSFWDSRELFF	TGTGCCAGCAGCTTTTGGGACAGCCGGGAGCTGTTTTTT
TRBV12-3/TRBV12-4	TRBJ2-1	TRBD1	NA	CASSQGQYNEQFF	TGTGCCAGCAGTCAGGGACAGTACAATGAGCAGTTCTTC
TRBV9	TRBJ2-1	TRBD1	NA	CASSVEGQGGNEQFF	TGTGCCAGCAGCGTAGAGGGACAGGGGGGGAATGAGCAGTTCTTC
TRBV6-6	TRBJ1-1	NA	NA	CASSYSMGGSNTEAFF	TGTGCCAGCAGTTACTCGATGGGGGGCTCCAACACTGAAGCTTTCTTT
TRBV4-2	TRBJ1-5	NA	NA	CASSQDLGDDQPQHF	TGTGCCAGCAGCCAAGATTTAGGGGACGATCAGCCCCAGCATTTT
TRBV6-1	TRBJ1-5	NA	NA	CASSATGTNSNQPQHF	TGTGCCAGCAGTGCCACCGGGACAAATAGCAATCAGCCCCAGCATTTT
TRBV28	TRBJ1-2	NA	NA	CASKGGDSHGYTF	TGTGCCAGCAAGGGGGGGGACTCCCATGGCTACACCTTC
TRBV4-1	TRBJ2-7	TRBD2	once	CASSDLSGLAVPYEQYF	TGCGCCAGCAGCGACCTTTCGGGACTAGCGGTTCCCTACGAGCAGTACTTC
TRBV6-6	TRBJ2-5	TRBD1	NA	CASRTGVQETQYF	TGTGCCAGCAGAACAGGGGTCCAAGAGACCCAGTACTTC
TRBV11-2	TRBJ2-2	TRBD2	NA	CASSFAGGGTGELFF	TGTGCCAGCAGCTTCGCGGGAGGGGGGACCGGGGAGCTGTTTTTT
TRBV2	TRBJ2-3	TRBD2	NA	CASSETSGRGTDTQYF	TGTGCCAGCAGTGAGACTAGCGGAAGAGGCACAGATACGCAGTATTTT
TRBV15	TRBJ2-7	NA	NA	CATSRDGAYEQYF	TGTGCCACCAGCAGAGATGGTGCCTACGAGCAGTACTTC
TRBV24-1	TRBJ2-5	TRBD2	NA	CATSDSLAGDRTRLETQYF	TGTGCCACCAGTGATTCACTAGCGGGAGACCGAACACGGCTGGAGACCCAGTACTTC
TRBV19	TRBJ2-5	TRBD1	NA	CASSTGTGGWQETQYF	TGTGCCAGTAGTACAGGGACAGGGGGGTGGCAAGAGACCCAGTACTTC
TRBV9	TRBJ2-5	TRBD1	NA	CASSKRGGQPSQETQYF	TGTGCCAGCAGCAAACGAGGGGGACAGCCGTCTCAAGAGACCCAGTACTTC
TRBV7-9	TRBJ2-7	NA	NA	CASSSQDSLYEQYF	TGTGCCAGCAGCTCACAGGACAGCCTCTACGAGCAGTACTTC
TRBV4-1	TRBJ2-7	TRBD2	NA	CASSRRLAGGTGVPEQYF	TGCGCCAGCAGCCGGAGACTAGCGGGAGGGACGGGGGTGCCCGAGCAGTACTTC
TRBV9	TRBJ2-5	TRBD2	NA	CASSVGTSYETQYF	TGTGCCAGCAGCGTAGGGACTAGTTACGAGACCCAGTACTTC
TRBV28	TRBJ2-7	NA	NA	CASSLLFLGTLYEQYF	TGTGCCAGCAGTTTGCTTTTTCTCGGCACCCTCTACGAGCAGTACTTC
TRBV9	TRBJ2-1	TRBD2	NA	CASSATSESSYNEQFF	TGTGCCAGCAGCGCAACTAGCGAGAGCTCCTACAATGAGCAGTTCTTC
TRBV3-1/TRBV3-2	TRBJ2-7	TRBD2	NA	CASSQDSGTRAYEQYF	TGTGCCAGCAGCCAAGATTCTGGGACTAGAGCCTACGAGCAGTACTTC
TRBV27	TRBJ1-2	NA	NA	CASNERATTLTGNYGYTF	TGTGCCAGCAATGAGCGGGCTACAACGTTAACTGGCAACTATGGCTACACCTTC
TRBV5-5	TRBJ2-3	NA	NA	CASSLWGNTDTQYF	TGTGCCAGCAGCTTGTGGGGGAACACAGATACGCAGTATTTT
TRBV27	TRBJ1-2	NA	NA	CASSLYPGAGPNYGYTF	TGTGCCAGCAGTTTATACCCTGGGGCAGGACCGAACTATGGCTACACCTTC
TRBV12-3/TRBV12-4	TRBJ2-2	NA	NA	CASRLQGTGELFF	TGTGCCAGCAGGCTACAGGGTACCGGGGAGCTGTTTTTT
TRBV5-8	TRBJ1-1	NA	NA	CASSLGWTARTEAFF	TGTGCCAGCAGCTTGGGGTGGACGGCGAGGACTGAAGCTTTCTTT
TRBV10-3	TRBJ2-7	TRBD1	NA	CAISESKPLGTGTYEQYF	TGTGCCATCAGTGAGTCGAAACCGTTGGGGACAGGGACCTACGAACAGTACTTC
TRBV28	TRBJ1-5	NA	NA	CASSLSRGIQPQHF	TGTGCCAGCAGTTTAAGTCGGGGGATTCAGCCCCAGCATTTT
TRBV7-8	TRBJ2-7	TRBD1	few	CASSPDRGKYEQYF	TGTGCCAGCAGCCCGGACAGGGGAAAATACGAGCAGTACTTC
TRBV27	TRBJ2-3	NA	NA	CASSLRQSTDTQYF	TGTGCCAGCAGTTTACGGCAGAGCACAGATACGCAGTATTTT
TRBV28	TRBJ1-5	NA	NA	CASSSPQGSPNQPQHF	TGTGCCAGCAGTTCCCCACAGGGTAGCCCTAATCAGCCCCAGCATTTT
TRBV6-2/TRBV6-3	TRBJ2-7	NA	NA	CASTPRGLTSYEQYF	TGTGCCAGCACCCCCCGGGGACTGACCTCCTACGAGCAGTACTTC
TRBV7-2	TRBJ2-7	NA	NA	CASSLEVAYEQYF	TGTGCCAGCAGCTTAGAGGTCGCATACGAGCAGTACTTC
TRBV7-9	TRBJ2-7	TRBD2	NA	CASSSTTSGDYEQYF	TGTGCCAGCAGCTCTACTACTAGCGGGGACTACGAGCAGTACTTC
TRBV11-2	TRBJ2-7	TRBD2	NA	CASSPDPSLAASYEQYF	TGTGCCAGCAGCCCTGACCCCTCCCTAGCGGCTTCCTACGAGCAGTACTTC
TRBV28	TRBJ1-2	NA	NA	CASSDYSGTIYGYTF	TGTGCCAGCAGTGACTATTCGGGAACGATCTATGGCTACACCTTC
TRBV4-1	TRBJ1-3	NA	NA	CASRSTVLGNTIYF	TGCGCCAGCAGGAGTACAGTACTAGGAAACACCATATATTTT